This entry is about one T cell receptor beta chain. Original data processing: It was from reference gene primer amplification that nucleated cell counts were estimated. Data came from immunoSEQ multiplex PCR; TCRdb stores just in-frame clones and leaves some out. V, J and clone size are taken as reported in that table, and D and trimming were inferred from the DNA itself. The sample lists 280,000 or so clones, 90% occurring once. The data belong to a study of blood T cell repertoires in COVID-19. The ends lost 4 bases at V and 4 bases at J; junction bases unmatched: 1. The CDR3 extends over 13 amino acids. Germline CDR1 reads ENHRY; CDR2 reads SYGVKD. Recruits, aged 18 to 89 years, lived in 20 to 30 US areas. Clinical history as reported by participants underpinned cohort assignment.

This chain uses TRBV10-3 with TRBJ1-2, with TRBD1 matching 9 bases. Sample: PBMCs or T cells enriched from blood (not recorded which). This TCR was sampled from a woman younger than 30 with acute COVID-19. Written as DNA, the CDR3 is TGTGCCATCAGTGGGGGACAGGGCTATGGCTACACCTTC. Translation gives CAISGGQGYGYTF.